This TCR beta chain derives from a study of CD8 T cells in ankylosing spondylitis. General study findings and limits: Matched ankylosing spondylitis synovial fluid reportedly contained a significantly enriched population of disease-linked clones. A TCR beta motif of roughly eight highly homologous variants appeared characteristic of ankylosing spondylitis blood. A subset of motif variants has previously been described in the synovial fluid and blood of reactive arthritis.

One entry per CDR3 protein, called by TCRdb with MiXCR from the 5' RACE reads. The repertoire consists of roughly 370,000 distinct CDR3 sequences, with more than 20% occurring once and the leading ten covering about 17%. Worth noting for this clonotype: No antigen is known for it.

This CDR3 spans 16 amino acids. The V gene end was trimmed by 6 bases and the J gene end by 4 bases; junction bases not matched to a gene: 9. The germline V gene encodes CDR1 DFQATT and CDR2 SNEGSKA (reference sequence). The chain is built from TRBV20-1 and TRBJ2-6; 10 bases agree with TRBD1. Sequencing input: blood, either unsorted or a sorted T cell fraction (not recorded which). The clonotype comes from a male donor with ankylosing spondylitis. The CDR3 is CSASGQGVWGANVLTF. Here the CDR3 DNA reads TGCAGTGCGAGCGGACAGGGGGTTTGGGGGGCCAACGTCCTGACTTTC.